The 21 T cell receptor beta chains in this list originate from one sample, sequenced in a study of cytotoxic CD8 clonotypes in ibrutinib-treated CLL. Profiling relied on immunoSEQ multiplex PCR, and the TCRdb table lists in-frame clones only, not all of them. The repertoire consists of about 160,000 clones, with approximately 90% occurring once and the leading ten covering roughly 3%. The sample consisted of PBMCs, taken at disease progression, from a patient treated with ibrutinib. The source is a human donor with chronic lymphocytic leukemia.

The chain employs TRBV27 and TRBJ1-4; D uncertain. Per the germline V gene, CDR1 is MNHEY and CDR2 is SMNVEV (reference sequence). Deletions cut 2 bases from V and 1 base from J, with 5 bases between. There are 14 residues in the CDR3. Here the CDR3 reads CASSLHRTNEKLFF. Written as DNA, the CDR3 is TGTGCCAGCAGTTTACACCGAACTAATGAAAAACTGTTTTTT.

This clone was observed once. This chain links TRBV11-3 with TRBJ2-1; D is ambiguous. Trimming left V 3 bases short and J 13 bases short, with 13 bases between. The CDR3 totals 12 residues. Looked up from germline, CDR1 is SGHNT and CDR2 is YENEEA. CDR3 nucleotide sequence: TGTGCCAGCAGCTTCACCACCGAACTCCAGTTCTTC. This encodes CASSFTTELQFF. The variable domain in full, completed from reference TRBV11-3 and TRBJ2-1, reads EAGVVQSPRYKIIEKKQPVAFWCNPISGHNTLYWYLQNLGQGPELLIRYENEEAVDDSQLPKDRFSAERLKGVDSTLKIQPAELGDSAVYLCASSFTTELQFFGPGTRLTVL.

The chain has TRBV19 and TRBJ2-7; D possibly matches TRBD1 or TRBD2 (6 bases each). Germline CDR1 and CDR2: LNHDA and SQIVND (reference sequence). The V end was cut by 9 bases, the J end by 9 bases, with 21 bases between. The CDR3 extends over 13 amino acids. In nucleotides, the CDR3 is TGTGCCAGGGTGGGGGGCAGACCCAATGCGCAGTACTTC. Encoded protein: CARVGGRPNAQYF.

This clone was picked up one time. One end of the junction is discordant with germline, which a read error may explain. This sample also contains other DNA sequences that code for the same CDR3. J is TRBJ1-1 and V is TRBV27, with 8 positions matching TRBD1. Germline loops: CDR1 MNHEY, CDR2 SMNVEV (reference sequence). The CDR3 loop spans 15 amino acids. CDR3 amino acids: CASTQRQGLNTEAFF. CDR3 DNA: TGTGCCAGCACCCAAAGACAGGGGTTGAACACTGAAGCTTTTTTT.

V and J are TRBV6-5 and TRBJ2-7; either TRBD1 or TRBD2 may supply D (5 bases each). The CDR3 extends over 14 amino acids. CDR1 is MNHEY and CDR2 is SVGAGI in the germline V gene. V gave up 4 bases and J gave up 2 bases, with 12 bases separating them. The CDR3 spells CASSSWGTTYEQYF. DNA of the CDR3: TGTGCCAGCAGTTCTTGGGGGACCACCTACGAGCAGTACTTC.

V and J are TRBV5-1 and TRBJ2-5; 9 bases line up with TRBD2. Trimming at V came to 4 bases and at J to 4 bases, leaving 5 bases not matched to a gene. The germline V gene encodes CDR1 SGHRS and CDR2 YFSETQ. The CDR3 sequence is 14 residues long. The CDR3 spells CASSPGLAAETQYF. CDR3 DNA: TGCGCCAGCAGCCCGGGACTAGCAGCAGAGACCCAGTACTTC.

The V and J genes are TRBV4-1 and TRBJ2-5; 13 positions match TRBD2. Germline CDR1 is MGHRA and CDR2 is YSYEKL. Trimming took 1 base from V and 1 from J; bases not matched to a gene: 15. This CDR3 is 21 amino acids long. The chain's CDR3 is CASSQARTGLAGRGTQETQYF. CDR3 DNA: TGCGCCAGCAGCCAAGCAAGGACGGGACTAGCGGGACGAGGGACCCAAGAGACCCAGTACTTC.

This clone is a singleton in its sample. This chain links TRBV6-4 with TRBJ2-1; TRBD1 or TRBD2 may be the D gene (5 bases each). The V gene lost 0 bases and the J gene lost 2 bases, with 8 bases spanning the gap. The CDR3 spans 15 residues. The germline V gene encodes CDR1 MRHNA and CDR2 SNTAGT. The chain's CDR3 is CASSDSVGPYNEQFF. CDR3 sequence (DNA): TGTGCCAGCAGTGACTCTGTGGGACCCTACAATGAGCAGTTCTTC.

The V and J genes are TRBV4-2 and TRBJ1-1, with D possibly TRBD1 on 6 matching bases. V lost 0 bases to trimming and J lost 4 bases, with 12 bases between them. Germline CDR1 and CDR2: LGHNA and YNFKEQ. The CDR3 is made up of 15 amino acids. The CDR3 reads CASSQEEGGGTEAFF. CDR3 sequence (DNA): TGTGCCAGCAGCCAAGAGGAGGGAGGGGGCACTGAAGCTTTCTTT.

The chain combines TRBV6-5 with TRBJ1-2, with D unresolved. Germline V gene sequence: CDR1 MNHEY, CDR2 SVGAGI. V was trimmed by 5 bases and J by 1 base, leaving 11 bases between them. This CDR3 contains 14 residues. The CDR3 loop is CASSKPGINYGYTF. CDR3 sequence (DNA): TGTGCCAGCAGTAAACCGGGAATTAACTATGGCTACACCTTC.

The V and J genes are TRBV7-2 and TRBJ1-2; 11 positions match TRBD1. Germline V lookup: CDR1 SGHTA, CDR2 FQGNSA. V lost 0 bases to trimming and J lost 4 bases; unmatched junction nucleotides: 1. This CDR3 region has 15 residues. The CDR3, as DNA: TGTGCCAGCAGCTTAGCTGGGACAGGGGGCTATGGCTACACCTTC. As protein: CASSLAGTGGYGYTF.

This chain joins TRBV9 and TRBJ2-1, with 15 bases aligning to TRBD2. Per germline, CDR1 SGDLS and CDR2 YYNGEE. Trimming took 3 bases from V and 5 from J; bases not matched to a gene: 12. The CDR3 length is 19 residues. The CDR3 bases are TGTGCCAGCAGCGCGCAGGGACTAGCGGGAGGTTGGAAGGACAATGAGCAGTTCTTC. Amino acids: CASSAQGLAGGWKDNEQFF.

This clone was picked up one time. V gene TRBV6-5 combines with J gene TRBJ2-1, with a weak D call TRBD2 (6 bases). CDR3 length: 13 residues. From germline, CDR1 is MNHEY and CDR2 SVGAGI. Trimming removed 4 bases from V and 4 bases from J, with 8 bases in between. The CDR3 protein is CASSLAEYNEQFF. The CDR3 nucleotides read TGTGCCAGCAGTTTAGCGGAATACAATGAGCAGTTCTTC.

The rearrangement uses TRBV9 and TRBJ2-3; D may be TRBD2 (6 bases). Germline V gene data show CDR1 as SGDLS and CDR2 as YYNGEE. This CDR3 has 18 amino acids. V lost 0 bases, J lost 5 bases, and 22 bases lay in between. CDR3 DNA: TGTGCCAGCAGCGTAGAGTTGGGCAGTGGGAGGTCGGGAGATACGCAGTATTTT. Its protein is CASSVELGSGRSGDTQYF. Supplemented by reference TRBV9 and TRBJ2-3, the full variable domain reads DSGVTQTPKHLITATGQRVTLRCSPRSGDLSVYWYQQSLDQGLQFLIQYYNGEERAKGNILERFSAQQFPDLHSELNLSSLELGDSALYFCASSVELGSGRSGDTQYFGPGTRLTVL.

The genes are TRBV6-6 and TRBJ2-3; possibly TRBD2 for D (6 bases). CDR1 and CDR2 (germline): MNHNY, SVGAGI (reference sequence). CDR3 size: 14 residues. V was pared by 4 bases and J by 6 bases, with 14 bases between. CDR3 amino acids: CASSLGGRTDTQYF. The CDR3 DNA is TGTGCCAGCAGTTTGGGGGGAAGGACTGATACGCAGTATTTT.

The CDR3 spells CASSLIGGAVTYEQYF. The DNA of the CDR3 is TGTGCCAGCAGCTTAATCGGCGGCGCCGTGACCTACGAGCAGTACTTC. V usage is TRBV7-2 and J usage is TRBJ2-7; D not resolved. Germline-derived CDR1 and CDR2 are SGHTA and FQGNSA. Trimming removed 2 bases from V and 2 bases from J, with 16 bases in between. This CDR3 is 16 amino acids long.

The gene calls are TRBV7-6 and TRBJ2-3, with no clear D. Trimming cost V 5 bases and J 5 bases, with 8 bases left between them. Germline CDR1 SGHVS, CDR2 FNYEAQ. The CDR3 has 12 amino acids. Written as DNA, the CDR3 is TGTGCCAGCAGCCTCTGGAGAGATACGCAGTATTTT. This sequence encodes CASSLWRDTQYF.

The chain joins TRBV7-3 to TRBJ2-1, with 7 nucleotides matching TRBD2. The CDR3 length is 15 residues. The V segment lost 1 base and the J segment 4 bases; nucleotides outside the gene matches: 4. Germline values: CDR1 SGHTA, CDR2 FQGTGA. Here the CDR3 reads CASSLMAGEYNEQFF. The CDR3 coding sequence is TGTGCCAGCAGCTTAATGGCGGGAGAGTACAATGAGCAGTTCTTC. The whole variable domain, remainder taken from reference TRBV7-3 and TRBJ2-1, is GAGVSQTPSNKVTEKGKYVELRCDPISGHTALYWYRQSLGQGPEFLIYFQGTGAADDSGLPNDRFFAVRPEGSVSTLKIQRTERGDSAVYLCASSLMAGEYNEQFFGPGTRLTVL.

The V gene is TRBV5-1, the J gene TRBJ2-7, with 9 bases identical to TRBD1. This CDR3 is 15 amino acids long. V lost 2 bases, J lost 0 bases, and 3 bases stayed unmatched. Germline V gene data show CDR1 as SGHRS and CDR2 as YFSETQ. The CDR3 sequence: CASSFGTGPSYEQYF. CDR3 nucleotide sequence: TGCGCCAGCAGCTTCGGGACAGGGCCCTCCTACGAGCAGTACTTC.

There are a few counts of this clone. The CDR3, as DNA: TGTGCCAGTAGTATACAGACAGGCGGAGAAGCTTTCTTT. This gives the protein CASSIQTGGEAFF. The chain combines TRBV19 with TRBJ1-1, with D maybe TRBD1 (6 bases). Germline V lookup: CDR1 LNHDA, CDR2 SQIVND (reference sequence). V was shortened by 2 bases and J by 8 bases, with 12 bases between the two germline ends. The CDR3 sequence is 13 residues long.

The chain joins TRBV19 to TRBJ1-2, with D possibly matching TRBD1 (5 bases). V lost 4 bases and J lost 2, with 8 bases in between. The CDR3 consists of 13 residues. CDR1 is LNHDA, CDR2 SQIVND, per germline (reference sequence). In DNA form, the CDR3 reads TGTGCCAGTAGTAGGGACTCCAACTATGGCTACACCTTC. Protein product: CASSRDSNYGYTF.